The rows below give T cell receptor beta chains drawn from one sample of a study of T cell repertoires in cytomegalovirus infection. Their recognized antigens are unknown. MiXCR was run by TCRdb on the reads, yielding one entry per CDR3 protein. The data contain around 300,000 distinct CDR3 sequences, 20% to 30% of them singletons. Specimen: cultured PBMCs, collected from culture after CMV antigen stimulation. Every receptor here comes from a human donor in good health (CMV status not recorded). Some clones in this sample may be carry-over from other donors' samples. The conserved cysteine and the conserved F or W are not part of the CDR3 here. A D gene is named only where the DNA matches it firmly.

v_call,d_call,cdr3_aa
TRBV28,TRBD1,ASSWGQGQETQY
TRBV20-1,NA,SASEGTVTNYGYT
TRBV11-2,TRBD2,ASSRLAGGPETQY
TRBV7-2,TRBD2,ASSLGGLAGTSTDTQY
TRBV7-9,TRBD1,ASSRQGQRTDTEAF
TRBV5-1,NA,ASSPLLNKQRGANVLT
TRBV9,TRBD2,ASSKTSGSFNEQF
TRBV2,NA,ASSEEGPLSNQPQH
TRBV27,NA,ASSPGVLDYFQETQY
TRBV7-2,NA,ASSYTRGESEQF
TRBV6-2/TRBV6-3,NA,ASSPGQTATNEKLF
TRBV6-8,NA,ASGEGRIPGANVLT
TRBV10-3,TRBD2,AISGGRRPDTQY
TRBV6-5,TRBD2,ASSRRLAGGPSTDTQY
TRBV9,NA,ASSVAGKRGDTQY
TRBV6-1,NA,ASREGFSYEQY
TRBV2,TRBD1,ASSGTGSYGYT
TRBV30,TRBD1,AWSRTGETQY
TRBV11-2,NA,ASSPQPGQGNTEAF
TRBV4-1,TRBD1,ASSTRQGSGEKLF
TRBV20-1,NA,SAEDGDYNSPLH
TRBV6-5,NA,ASRLGSQETQY
TRBV4-2,NA,ASSQDDTPGNTIY
TRBV12-3/TRBV12-4,TRBD1,ASRPGQVNTGELF
TRBV28,TRBD1,ASSLSRGRRAF
TRBV10-3,TRBD1,ASTGQGEDTQY
TRBV7-9,TRBD2,ASSQGLADNNEQF